These 4 T cell receptor beta chains originate from one sample sequenced in a study of identical twins. TCRdb re-analysed the 5' RACE reads in MiXCR, keeping a single row per CDR3 protein. The table lists about 330,000 distinct CDR3 sequences, approximately 13% of them singletons. The data were also submitted as part of a second study, on yellow fever vaccine responses in identical twins.

Sequencing was carried out using CD8+ T cells sorted from blood. The receptors stem from a woman between 18 and 29 years old in good health.

A few counts support this clonotype. J is TRBJ2-1 and V is TRBV2; 7 nucleotides match TRBD2. The germline gives CDR1 SNHLY, CDR2 FYNNEI. The CDR3 has 11 amino acids. The trim removed 7 bases at V and 9 bases at J, leaving 3 bases unmatched. This chain's CDR3 is CASMGGGEQFF. The CDR3 region has the DNA TGTGCCAGCATGGGCGGGGGTGAGCAGTTCTTC.

For this clonotype: A junction end diverges from the germline sequence, so it may reflect a read error. V and J are TRBV2 and TRBJ2-7, with TRBD2 as a possible D gene (6 bases). The CDR3 runs to 11 residues. CDR1 is SNHLY and CDR2 is FYNNEI in the germline V gene. The CDR3 region has the DNA TGTGTCAGCATGGTCGGGAGCGAGCAGTACTTC. Its protein is CVSMVGSEQYF.

The V and J genes are TRBV28 and TRBJ1-1, with 7 bases that match TRBD1. V lost 5 bases, J lost 4 bases, and 7 bases stayed unmatched. The CDR3 totals 14 residues. Germline CDR1 and CDR2: MDHEN and SYDVKM. CDR3 protein: CASSLRQGSTEAFF. The DNA for the CDR3 is TGTGCCAGCAGTCTCCGACAGGGTTCCACTGAAGCTTTCTTT.

This clonotype was picked up many times. The chain has TRBV10-3 and TRBJ1-2; D remains ambiguous. CDR3 size: 13 residues. The germline CDR1 and CDR2 sequences are ENHRY and SYGVKD. With 4 bases removed from V and 4 bases from J, the gap between germline ends came to 10 bases. CDR3 DNA: TGTGCCATCAGTGCAGAGGCTAGCTATGGCTACACCTTC. Translation gives CAISAEASYGYTF.